These 26 T cell receptor beta chains originate from one sample sequenced in a study of blood T cell repertoires in COVID-19. Profiled with immunoSEQ multiplex PCR; TCRdb holds only in-frame clones, not every one. The sample lists around 450,000 clones; 70% to 90% were seen once. The specimen sequenced was PBMCs or T cells enriched from blood (not recorded which). The receptor source for this set is a woman aged 18 to 35 with acute COVID-19.

The chain is built from TRBV27 and TRBJ2-5; D perhaps matches TRBD1 (5 bases). Trimming removed 7 bases at V and 3 bases at J, with 12 bases between. Germline CDR1 is MNHEY and CDR2 is SMNVEV (reference sequence). The CDR3 covers 13 residues. The CDR3 spells CASNFLGEETQYF. The CDR3 nucleotides read TGTGCCAGCAACTTTCTAGGGGAAGAGACCCAGTACTTC.

The rearrangement uses TRBV2 and TRBJ2-1; no clear D. The V end lost 6 bases, the J end lost 2 bases, and 17 bases lay between the germline ends. This CDR3 spans 16 amino acids. Looked up from germline, CDR1 is SNHLY and CDR2 is FYNNEI. The CDR3: CASRARVPRPYNEQFF. DNA of the CDR3: TGTGCCAGCAGGGCACGGGTGCCCCGTCCCTACAATGAGCAGTTCTTC.

The chain's CDR3 is CASSSTSGKGDTQYF. As DNA, the CDR3 is TGTGCCAGCAGCTCCACTAGCGGGAAAGGAGATACGCAGTATTTT. The chain joins TRBV7-9 to TRBJ2-3, with 10 bases fitting TRBD2. V was pared by 4 bases and J by 5 bases, with 6 bases of the junction left unmatched. From germline, CDR1 is SEHNR and CDR2 FQNEAQ (reference sequence). The CDR3 spans 15 residues.

The chain combines TRBV6-1 with TRBJ1-4; D is unclear. V was clipped by 0 bases and J by 8 bases, with 7 bases between them. The CDR3 has 13 amino acids. Germline V gene sequence: CDR1 MNHNS, CDR2 SASEGT. The CDR3 DNA is TGTGCCAGCAGTGAAGCGCGCGGGGAAAAACTGTTTTTT. This encodes CASSEARGEKLFF.

The genes are TRBV19 and TRBJ1-4, with D perhaps matching TRBD1 (5 bases). The CDR3 covers 13 residues. Trimming removed 6 bases at V and 5 bases at J, with 10 bases between. CDR1 is LNHDA and CDR2 is SQIVND in the germline V gene (reference sequence). For the CDR3, the DNA is TGTGCCAGTAGCGACAGCCTCAATGAAAAACTGTTTTTT. Translating it yields CASSDSLNEKLFF. Filled out from reference TRBV19 and TRBJ1-4, the complete variable domain reads DGGITQSPKYLFRKEGQNVTLSCEQNLNHDAMYWYRQDPGQGLRLIYYSQIVNDFQKGDIAEGYSVSREKKESFPLTVTSAQKNPTAFYLCASSDSLNEKLFFGSGTQLSVL.

The V gene is TRBV4-1, the J gene TRBJ2-5; perhaps TRBD1 as D (5 bases). Trimming stripped 2 bases from V and 2 bases from J, with 18 bases between. The CDR3 has 17 amino acids. The germline V gene encodes CDR1 MGHRA and CDR2 YSYEKL. The CDR3 DNA is TGCGCCAGCAGCCAATGGCCCCCGAGGACATCGCAAGAGACCCAGTACTTC. Its translation is CASSQWPPRTSQETQYF.

The J gene is TRBJ1-2, the V gene TRBV30; no clear D. Trimming removed 1 base at V and 6 bases at J, with 15 bases between. CDR3 length equals 14 residues. Looked up from germline, CDR1 is GTSNPN and CDR2 is SVGIG (reference sequence). The CDR3 here is CAWSEKSLINGYTF. CDR3 nucleotide sequence: TGTGCCTGGAGTGAAAAGAGTCTTATCAATGGCTACACCTTC.

Points on this clone: This could be a read error, since a much larger clone is one nucleotide away. The sample has other DNA sequences that encode this CDR3 too. The chain recombines TRBV5-6 with TRBJ1-1; D is unresolved. The CDR3 is 13 residues long. Germline loops: CDR1 SGHDT, CDR2 YYEEEE. V gave up 2 bases and J gave up 1 base, with 6 bases separating them. CDR3 region: CASSLGGNTEAFF. CDR3 in DNA: TGTGCCAGCAGCTTAGGAGGGAACACTGAAGCTTTCTTT.

The rearrangement links TRBV18 to TRBJ2-7; D perhaps matches TRBD2 (5 bases). Deletions cut 10 bases from V and 2 bases from J, with 12 bases between. This CDR3 comprises 12 residues. Germline V gene data show CDR1 as KGHSH and CDR2 as LQKENI. CDR3: CATRGGAYEQYF. CDR3 in DNA: TGTGCCACCAGAGGAGGAGCCTACGAGCAGTACTTC.

This chain links TRBV23-1 with TRBJ2-4; TRBD2 matches at 7 bases. Being an ORF, TRBV23-1 has a function that is uncertain. V shed 0 bases, J shed 9 bases, and the junction held 17 bases outside the gene matches. The CDR3 has 18 amino acids. The CDR3 region is CASSQSGGRTARGGIQYF. The CDR3 DNA follows: TGCGCCAGCAGTCAATCGGGGGGGAGAACGGCCCGGGGAGGCATTCAGTACTTC.

The chain couples TRBV27 to TRBJ2-5; 15 bases align to TRBD2. CDR1 is MNHEY, CDR2 SMNVEV, per germline (reference sequence). V was clipped by 4 bases and J by 0 bases; unmatched bases: 6. This CDR3 spans 18 amino acids. CDR3 loop: CASSWGLAGGLYQETQYF. The CDR3, as DNA: TGTGCCAGCAGTTGGGGACTAGCGGGGGGCCTGTACCAAGAGACCCAGTACTTC.

This chain uses TRBV7-2 with TRBJ2-7; D possibly corresponds to TRBD2 (5 bases). The CDR3 has 14 amino acids. CDR1 and CDR2 (germline): SGHTA, FQGNSA. V was trimmed by 5 bases and J by 6 bases, leaving 17 bases between them. The CDR3 here is CASSLLAPGREQYF. DNA of the CDR3: TGTGCCAGCAGCCTGCTAGCCCCAGGACGCGAGCAGTACTTC.

This sequence joins TRBV2 and TRBJ1-5; possible D gene TRBD1, 6 bases. Per the germline V gene, CDR1 is SNHLY and CDR2 is FYNNEI. The CDR3 is 14 residues long. The V end was cut by 5 bases, the J end by 4 bases, with 12 bases between. CDR3 sequence (DNA): TGTGCCAGCAGTTTTGACAGGACGAATCAGCCCCAGCATTTT. Translating it yields CASSFDRTNQPQHF.

In nucleotides, the CDR3 is TGTGCCAGCAGTTCTGGCGGGAGGGCCTGGGAGACCCAGTACTTC. Translation: CASSSGGRAWETQYF. The chain is built from TRBV27 and TRBJ2-5; 9 nucleotides match TRBD2. The CDR3 is 15 amino acids. Looked up from germline, CDR1 is MNHEY and CDR2 is SMNVEV (reference sequence). Trimming at V came to 4 bases and at J to 5 bases, leaving 8 bases not matched to a gene.

The chain employs TRBV3-1 (or the pseudogene TRBV3-2) and TRBJ2-1; D remains unclear. Germline assignment: CDR1 LGHDT and CDR2 YNNKEL (reference sequence). V was clipped by 5 bases and J by 4 bases, with 3 bases between them. The CDR3 totals 11 residues. The CDR3 bases are TGTGCCAGCAGCACTTACAATGAGCAGTTCTTC. It specifies CASSTYNEQFF.

V is TRBV19 and J is TRBJ2-7; tentatively, D is TRBD2 (5 bases). Germline lookup yields CDR1 LNHDA and CDR2 SQIVND (reference sequence). The CDR3 length is 11 residues. Trimming removed 10 bases from V and 3 bases from J, with 10 bases in between. This chain's CDR3 is CATASGYEQYF. CDR3 in DNA: TGTGCCACCGCCAGCGGCTACGAGCAGTACTTC.

This chain joins TRBV7-2 and TRBJ2-5; D might be TRBD2 (5 bases). V lost 2 bases and J 4 bases, leaving 8 bases between the germline ends. Germline V CDR1 and CDR2: SGHTA, FQGNSA. This CDR3 comprises 13 residues. CDR3 loop: CASSLLRAETQYF. The CDR3 DNA reads as TGTGCCAGCAGCTTACTGCGGGCAGAGACCCAGTACTTC. Using reference TRBV7-2 and TRBJ2-5 for the parts outside the CDR3, the full variable domain is GAGVSQSPSNKVTEKGKDVELRCDPISGHTALYWYRQSLGQGLEFLIYFQGNSAPDKSGLPSDRFSAERTGGSVSTLTIQRTQQEDSAVYLCASSLLRAETQYFGPGTRLLVL.

CDR3 loop: CASSLGQRAFF. The CDR3 region has the DNA TGCGCCAGCAGCTTGGGACAAAGAGCTTTCTTT. V and J are TRBV5-1 and TRBJ1-1; D unresolved. The CDR3 length is 11 residues. V lost 0 bases and J lost 10, with 7 bases in between. CDR1 and CDR2 from the germline V gene are SGHRS and YFSETQ.

The rearrangement links TRBV28 to TRBJ2-7; D is unresolved. Germline CDR1 and CDR2: MDHEN and SYDVKM. The ends were cut back, 8 bases at V and 4 bases at J, with 9 bases in the middle. The CDR3 extends over 11 amino acids. This CDR3 is CASAGLYEQYF. CDR3 coding DNA: TGTGCCAGCGCAGGTCTGTACGAGCAGTACTTC.

The chain links TRBV6-5 to TRBJ2-3; D gene uncertain. This CDR3 has 12 residues. Trimming took 0 bases from V and 8 from J, leaving 6 bases between them. Germline V lookup: CDR1 MNHEY, CDR2 SVGAGI. CDR3 in DNA: TGTGCCAGCAGTTACTCCACGGGTACGCAGTATTTT. Its protein is CASSYSTGTQYF.

The chain couples TRBV25-1 to TRBJ2-3, with 8 bases aligning to TRBD1. Germline V gene sequence: CDR1 MGHDK, CDR2 SYGVNS. The CDR3 length is 13 residues. V lost 3 bases and J lost 5; bases outside the gene matches: 1. CDR3 in amino acids: CASSEGTGDTQYF. CDR3 DNA sequence: TGTGCCAGCAGTGAGGGGACAGGAGATACGCAGTATTTT.

The chain combines TRBV27 with TRBJ2-7, with 11 bases that match TRBD1. The CDR3 loop spans 14 amino acids. V was pared by 3 bases and J by 6 bases, with 4 bases of the junction left unmatched. Germline lookup yields CDR1 MNHEY and CDR2 SMNVEV (reference sequence). Here the CDR3 reads CASSLSDRGREQYF. CDR3 bases: TGTGCCAGCAGTTTGTCGGACAGGGGGCGCGAGCAGTACTTC.

CDR3 sequence reads: CASSVAATGRRETQYF. The CDR3 DNA follows: TGTGCCAGCAGCGTAGCTGCGACAGGGCGTCGAGAGACCCAGTACTTC. V gene TRBV9 combines with J gene TRBJ2-5, with 7 bases lining up with TRBD1. Germline CDR1 and CDR2: SGDLS and YYNGEE. The ends lost 0 bases at V and 4 bases at J; junction bases unmatched: 9. The CDR3 length is 16 residues.

This clone was counted between two and nine times. The chain joins TRBV5-1 to TRBJ2-2, with 9 bases fitting TRBD1. The ends lost 2 bases at V and 6 bases at J; junction bases unmatched: 5. Germline assignment: CDR1 SGHRS and CDR2 YFSETQ. The CDR3 loop spans 15 amino acids. Written as DNA, the CDR3 is TGCGCCAGCAGCTTACAGGGGGCGCGACCCGGGGAGCTGTTTTTT. It encodes CASSLQGARPGELFF.

The rearrangement links TRBV2 to TRBJ2-2, with D unclear. The CDR3 loop spans 15 amino acids. Trimming took 6 bases from V and 0 from J, leaving 11 bases between them. CDR1 and CDR2 from the germline V gene are SNHLY and FYNNEI. CDR3 bases: TGTGCCAGCAGGGCTGGCAGTTCGAACACCGGGGAGCTGTTTTTT. Translating it yields CASRAGSSNTGELFF.

A single count supports this clone. The chain joins TRBV27 to TRBJ2-2; no definite D call. Trimming shortened V by 6 bases and J by 7 bases, and 12 bases separated the two germline ends. CDR1 and CDR2 (germline): MNHEY, SMNVEV (reference sequence). The length of the CDR3 is 13 residues. The CDR3 loop is CASSPYQYGELFF. CDR3 coding DNA: TGTGCCAGCAGCCCATATCAGTACGGGGAGCTGTTTTTT.